A single sample gave rise to the 8 T cell receptor beta chains below, sequenced in a study of regulatory T cells in long-lasting Graves disease. Construction of the TCR beta libraries employed iRepertoire HTBI primers in conjunction with Arm-PCR of CDR3 regions. MiXCR, run by TCRdb on the multiplex PCR reads, gives a single entry per CDR3 protein. The sample carries about 470,000 distinct CDR3 sequences, around a fifth recorded once. Regarding time point: persistent/refractory GD, antithyroid drugs over 5 years with positive TRAb. PBMC RNA served as the TCR library source. The source material was peripheral blood mononuclear cells (PBMCs), sampled when the disease was refractory, from a patient treated with antithyroid drugs. These receptors were collected from a female donor with Graves disease.

This clonotype was counted at least ten times. This chain joins TRBV11-1 and TRBJ1-1; D not resolved. The CDR3 is 14 residues long. Deletions cut 6 bases from V and 7 bases from J, with 18 bases between. Germline CDR1 SGHAT, CDR2 FQDESV (reference sequence). The CDR3 loop is CASRETSLAREAFF. The CDR3 coding sequence is TGTGCCAGCAGGGAGACGAGTCTAGCGCGTGAAGCTTTCTTT.

The rearrangement uses TRBV2 and TRBJ2-2; 7 bases match TRBD1. Germline trimming cut 5 bases from V and 6 bases from J; bases unmatched to any gene: 3. Germline V gives CDR1 SNHLY, CDR2 FYNNEI. The CDR3 is 13 amino acids. CDR3 sequence (DNA): TGTGCCAGCAGTAACCAGGGGGCCGGGGAGCTGTTTTTT. It translates to CASSNQGAGELFF.

This clonotype was counted ten times or more. The gene calls are TRBV7-9 and TRBJ2-7; a weak D match, TRBD1 (7 bases). Germline CDR1 reads SEHNR; CDR2 reads FQNEAQ (reference sequence). V was clipped by 1 base and J by 4 bases, with 11 bases between them. The CDR3 is made up of 14 amino acids. As DNA, the CDR3 is TGTGCCAGCAGCTTAGAGACAGGGAGGTACGAGCAGTACTTC. Translation gives CASSLETGRYEQYF.

The chain carries TRBV7-9 and TRBJ2-5; 7 nucleotides line up with TRBD1. Trimming removed 5 bases from V and 3 bases from J; junction bases left unmatched: 9. This CDR3 spans 15 amino acids. The V gene's germline CDR1 is SEHNR and CDR2 FQNEAQ (reference sequence). CDR3: CASSTRQGTEETQYF. The CDR3, as DNA: TGTGCCAGCAGCACTAGACAGGGAACGGAAGAGACCCAGTACTTC.

This clonotype has more than one count but fewer than ten. The chain carries TRBV29-1 and TRBJ1-1; D remains unclear. The CDR3 contains 14 residues. Germline assignment: CDR1 SQVTM and CDR2 ANQGSEA. Trimming removed 2 bases from V and 2 bases from J, with 12 bases in between. CDR3 sequence (DNA): TGCAGCGTTGAATGGGTAGGGCGAAACACTGAAGCTTTCTTT. Its protein is CSVEWVGRNTEAFF.

Ten or more counts support this clonotype. The J gene is TRBJ2-5, the V gene TRBV25-1; D possibly corresponds to TRBD1 (5 bases). The CDR3 spans 14 residues. CDR1 MGHDK and CDR2 SYGVNS come from the germline V gene. The germline V and J ends were trimmed by 1 base and 1 base, with 7 bases remaining between them. CDR3: CASSESDSQETQYF. CDR3 in DNA: TGTGCCAGCAGTGAATCCGACAGCCAAGAGACCCAGTACTTC.

CDR3 nucleotides: TGTGCCAGCAGCTTCCTCACCGCGGGACTTTACACAGATACGCAGTATTTT. It is translated as CASSFLTAGLYTDTQYF. V usage is TRBV11-2 and J usage is TRBJ2-3, with D possibly TRBD2 on 6 matching bases. V lost 3 bases, J lost 2 bases, and 18 bases lay in between. Germline V lookup: CDR1 SGHAT, CDR2 FQNNGV. The CDR3 is made up of 17 amino acids.

This chain joins TRBV19 and TRBJ1-5; D might be TRBD1 (5 bases). The CDR3 totals 15 residues. Germline CDR1 is LNHDA and CDR2 is SQIVND (reference sequence). V lost 0 bases and J lost 4, with 10 bases in between. The CDR3 loop is CASSIDLGGNQPQHF. CDR3 in DNA: TGTGCCAGTAGTATAGATCTGGGGGGTAATCAGCCCCAGCATTTT.